The present T cell receptor (beta chain) was sequenced within a study of cytomegalovirus exposure and HLA in healthy donors. Across the study: Within the Caucasian-associated ancestry cluster were roughly 81% of the approximately 400 genotyped donors.

While unrecorded immune exposures were likely, the donors were nominally healthy when sampled. PCR involved 60 Vbeta and 13 Jbeta primers. Sequencing used immunoSEQ multiplex PCR; TCRdb keeps in-frame clones, though not all of them. Of 100,000 to 130,000 clones in the sample, roughly 82% were seen once. CDR1 is MNHEY and CDR2 is SMNVEV in the germline V gene (reference sequence). With 5 bases removed from V and 1 base from J, the gap between germline ends came to 11 bases. This CDR3 comprises 15 residues. The sequence derives from a man aged 25-45 years in good health and CMV-seropositive. The chain joins TRBV27 to TRBJ2-2; D perhaps matches TRBD1 (6 bases). The sample comprised PBMCs. This CDR3 reads CASSKQGLNTGELFF. The CDR3, as DNA: TGTGCCAGCAGTAAGCAGGGGTTGAACACCGGGGAGCTGTTTTTT.